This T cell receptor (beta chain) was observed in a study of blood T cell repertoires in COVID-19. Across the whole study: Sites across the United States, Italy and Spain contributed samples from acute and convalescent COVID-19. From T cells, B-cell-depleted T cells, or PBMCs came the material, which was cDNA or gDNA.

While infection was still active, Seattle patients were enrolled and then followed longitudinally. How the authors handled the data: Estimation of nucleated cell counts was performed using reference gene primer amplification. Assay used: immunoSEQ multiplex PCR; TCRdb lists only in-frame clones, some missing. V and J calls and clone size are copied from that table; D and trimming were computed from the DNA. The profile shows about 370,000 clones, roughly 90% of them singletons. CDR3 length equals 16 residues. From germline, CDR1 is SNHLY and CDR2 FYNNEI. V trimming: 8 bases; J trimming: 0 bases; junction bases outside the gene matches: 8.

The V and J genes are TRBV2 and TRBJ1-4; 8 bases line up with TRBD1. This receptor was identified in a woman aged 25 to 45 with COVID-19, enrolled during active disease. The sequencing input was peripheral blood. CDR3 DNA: TGTGCCAGCGACTTCAGACAGGGGACAACTAATGAAAAACTGTTTTTT. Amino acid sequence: CASDFRQGTTNEKLFF.